Below, 21 T cell receptor beta chains from the same sample are listed, as sequenced in a study of tumor-infiltrating lymphocytes in primary liver carcinoma. Between roughly 17 and 33 mg of unsorted bulk tissue served as the source from which RNA and DNA were co-extracted. TCR beta cDNA came from roughly 450 ng total RNA, primed with a constant-region primer. ARM-PCR, slightly modified, supplied the TCR beta libraries through three nested multiplex PCR rounds. Primers for the first two PCR rounds were TRBV1-TRBV30 forward primers and a C-beta reverse primer (roughly 10 cycles per round). TCRdb itself ran the multiplex PCR reads through MiXCR, one entry per CDR3 protein. The data contain 95,000 to 150,000 distinct CDR3 sequences, less than 80% of them seen just once; the ten biggest clones take up around 9%. Sequenced: liver tumor tissue from sampling region 1. As to subset: tumor region T1, superior pole. These receptor sequences come from a woman aged 60 to 75 with primary liver carcinoma and hepatitis B virus infection.

Details on this clonotype: A much larger clone differs by one base, so this may be a read error. Because it lacks the conserved phenylalanine or tryptophan at the end, this CDR3 is likely a read error. The V gene is TRBV6-1, the J gene TRBJ2-7, with D unclear. This CDR3 contains 16 residues. The germline gives CDR1 MNHNS, CDR2 SASEGT. V shed 3 bases and J shed 4 bases, with 19 bases lying between them. This CDR3 is CASSDRFGGRPYEQYS. CDR3 DNA sequence: TGTGCCAGCAGTGATCGTTTCGGCGGTAGGCCTTACGAGCAGTACTCC.

In the case of this clonotype: This may stem from a read error, because a much larger clone lies one nucleotide away. This chain connects TRBV7-8 to TRBJ2-3; 7 nucleotides align to TRBD2. V was clipped by 8 bases and J by 3 bases; unmatched bases: 8. Germline V lookup: CDR1 SGHVS, CDR2 FQNEAQ. The CDR3 is 14 residues long. The CDR3 coding sequence is TGTGCCAGCTGCTCTCGGGGAGGGACAGATACGCAGTATTTT. This sequence encodes CASCSRGGTDTQYF.

On this clonotype itself: A much bigger clone sits one base away, suggesting this may be a read error. This chain links TRBV5-1 with TRBJ2-5, with unresolved D. CDR1 is SGHRS and CDR2 is YFSETQ in the germline V gene. The CDR3 totals 11 residues. The CDR3 here is CTSSSGETQYF. The CDR3 DNA reads TGCACCAGCAGCTCGGGAGAGACCCAGTACTTC. The variable domain in full, with the rest retrieved from reference TRBV5-1 and TRBJ2-5, is KAGVTQTPRYLIKTRGQQVTLSCSPISGHRSVSWYQQTPGQGLQFLFEYFSETQRNKGNFPGRFSGRQFSNSRSEMNVSTLELGDSALYLCTSSSGETQYFGPGTRLLVL.

This sequence joins TRBV4-2 and TRBJ2-1; maybe TRBD2 (6 bases). Germline V CDR1 and CDR2: LGHNA, YNFKEQ. V lost 7 bases and J lost 2, with 9 bases in between. The CDR3 is 13 residues long. The CDR3 DNA sequence: TGTGCCAGCAATACTAGCCCCTACAATGAGCAGTTCTTC. Its protein is CASNTSPYNEQFF.

Regarding this clonotype: Given a much more abundant clone one base away, this may be a read error. The chain links TRBV28 to TRBJ1-5; 7 bases are a match to TRBD1. The CDR3 has 14 residues. CDR1 is MDHEN and CDR2 is SYDVKM in the germline V gene. The ends lost 5 bases at V and 9 bases at J; junction bases unmatched: 10. This CDR3 reads CASSPLAGGLPQHF. The CDR3 DNA sequence: TGTGCCAGCAGTCCTCTGGCAGGGGGACTGCCCCAGCATTTT.

Concerning this clonotype: A read error may explain this, as a much larger clone is one base away. This CDR3 fails to terminate in the conserved phenylalanine or tryptophan, so it likely reflects a read error. This chain uses TRBV29-1 with TRBJ2-5; D is ambiguous. Trimming took 6 bases from V and 5 from J, leaving 10 bases between them. The CDR3 length is 11 residues. Germline CDR1 is SQVTM and CDR2 is ANQGSEA. The CDR3 nucleotides read TGCAGCGTCGTTGTTATGGAGACCCAGTACTTA. Residues: CSVVVMETQYL.

This chain joins TRBV20-1 and TRBJ2-7, with TRBD2 identical over 9 bases. The ends lost 2 bases at V and 5 bases at J; junction bases unmatched: 13. The CDR3 has 16 amino acids. Germline assignment: CDR1 DFQATT and CDR2 SNEGSKA (reference sequence). The CDR3 protein is CSARHWVAGEINEQYF. CDR3 DNA sequence: TGCAGTGCTAGACATTGGGTAGCGGGAGAGATCAACGAGCAGTACTTC.

This clonotype was seen many times. This chain connects TRBV29-1 to TRBJ2-1; D is undetermined. Trimming shortened V by 4 bases and J by 0 bases, and 10 bases separated the two germline ends. There are 14 residues in the CDR3. Germline-derived CDR1 and CDR2 are SQVTM and ANQGSEA. The CDR3 here is CSVVGRSSYNEQFF. The CDR3 coding sequence is TGCAGCGTTGTAGGCAGGTCCTCCTACAATGAGCAGTTCTTC.

Concerning this clonotype itself: The junction departs from the called germline gene at one end, perhaps through a read error. The chain has TRBV7-8 and TRBJ1-2; D is ambiguous. Per germline, CDR1 SGHVS and CDR2 FQNEAQ. CDR3 length equals 15 residues. As DNA, the CDR3 is TGTGGCAGCAGCCTCTTACTGGGGACTAACTATGGCTACACCTTC. Translating it yields CGSSLLLGTNYGYTF. The variable domain in full, completed from reference TRBV7-8 and TRBJ1-2, reads GAGVSQSPRYKVAKRGQDVALRCDPISGHVSLFWYQQALGQGPEFLTYFQNEAQLDKSGLPSDRFFAERPEGSVSTLKIQRTQQEDSAVYLCGSSLLLGTNYGYTFGSGTRLTVV.

Details on this clonotype: A much larger clone lies a single base off, so this may be a read error. The rearrangement links TRBV4-1 to TRBJ2-7; TRBD2 matches at 7 bases. CDR3 length: 15 residues. J lost 7 bases, V lost 1 base, and 10 bases had no gene match. Germline CDR1 is MGHRA and CDR2 is YSYEKL. The CDR3 protein is CASSQGAPSGGEQYF. CDR3 bases: TGCGCCAGCAGCCAAGGAGCCCCTAGCGGAGGGGAGCAGTACTTC.

Details on this clonotype: The CDR3 does not end in the conserved phenylalanine or tryptophan, so this is likely a read error. The chain couples TRBV29-1 to TRBJ2-5; no clear D. The CDR3 is 11 residues long. The germline gives CDR1 SQVTM, CDR2 ANQGSEA. Trimming cost V 2 bases and J 3 bases, with 4 bases left between them. The CDR3 DNA reads TGCAGCGTTGAATATGAAGAGACCCAGTACATC. Its translation: CSVEYEETQYI.

As for this clonotype: Its ends do not fully match the called genes, so a read error is possible. This chain links TRBV11-2 with TRBJ2-5; D gene unclear. Germline loops: CDR1 SGHAT, CDR2 FQNNGV. The length of the CDR3 is 14 residues. Written as DNA, the CDR3 is TGTGCCAGCAGACGTGGCAGAAACAAAGAGACTCAGTACTTC. It is translated as CASRRGRNKETQYF.

The V call is TRBV20-1, the J call TRBJ1-2; D may be TRBD1 (5 bases). V gave up 5 bases and J gave up 3 bases, with 16 bases separating them. The V gene's germline CDR1 is DFQATT and CDR2 SNEGSKA (reference sequence). This CDR3 contains 14 residues. The CDR3 coding sequence is TGCAGTGCTTCCACAGGAAAAATCTACTATGGCTACACCTTC. Translating it yields CSASTGKIYYGYTF.

The rearrangement links TRBV5-1 to TRBJ2-1; 8 positions agree with TRBD2. With 3 bases clipped from V and 9 bases from J, the junction kept 11 bases outside the gene matches. The CDR3 covers 15 residues. Germline V gene data show CDR1 as SGHRS and CDR2 as YFSETQ. DNA for the CDR3: TGCGCCAGCAGCTGGGGACTAGTGGGAGTGCTTGAGCAGTTCTTC. Translated: CASSWGLVGVLEQFF.

Remarks on this clonotype: This may stem from a read error, because a much larger clone lies one nucleotide away. It is likely a read error, because the conserved phenylalanine at the end of the CDR3 is missing. The genes are TRBV12-3 or TRBV12-4 and TRBJ1-1; D gene uncertain. V gave up 6 bases and J gave up 0 bases, with 8 bases separating them. CDR3 length: 13 amino acids. The DNA of the CDR3 is TGTGCCAGCAGGCGGACGGTGAACACTGAAGCTTTCTCT. Its protein product is CASRRTVNTEAFS.

This clonotype turned up a few times. This may be a read error: a much more frequent sequence differs by one nucleotide. The V and J genes are TRBV12-3 or TRBV12-4 and TRBJ2-5; 9 nucleotides align to TRBD2. With 6 bases clipped from V and 7 bases from J, the junction kept 9 bases outside the gene matches. The CDR3 runs 14 residues. CDR3 DNA sequence: TGTGCCAGCAGCCGGAGCGGGAGGTTGGGGACCCAGTACTTC. This gives the protein CASSRSGRLGTQYF.

As regards this clonotype: The conserved phenylalanine or tryptophan normally closing the CDR3 is absent here, so this likely arose from a read error. The chain is built from TRBV11-3 and TRBJ2-7; tentative D call: TRBD1 (6 bases). Germline V gene sequence: CDR1 SGHNT, CDR2 YENEEA. Trimming left V 0 bases short and J 7 bases short, with 16 bases between. The CDR3 totals 15 residues. The CDR3 sequence is CASSLDGGFSLEQYI. The DNA of the CDR3 is TGTGCCAGCAGCTTAGATGGGGGCTTTAGCTTGGAGCAGTACATC.

This clonotype was picked up one time. The junction does not match germline at one end; this may be a read error. The chain uses TRBV11-2 and TRBJ1-2; D possibly corresponds to TRBD1 (5 bases). CDR1 SGHAT and CDR2 FQNNGV come from the germline V gene. This CDR3 contains 15 residues. In DNA form, the CDR3 reads TGTGCCAGCAGCTATTGGGGCGGGGGGAACTATGCCTACACCTTC. Translating gives CASSYWGGGNYAYTF.

The V gene is TRBV12-3 or TRBV12-4, the J gene TRBJ1-1; perhaps TRBD1 as D (5 bases). The V gene lost 7 bases and the J gene lost 4 bases, with 19 bases spanning the gap. The CDR3 runs to 15 residues. The CDR3 DNA is TGTGCCAGCACCCCGGGGGGGGGATGGGGCACTGAAGCTTTCTTT. Protein: CASTPGGGWGTEAFF.

As concerns this clonotype: Compared with germline, one end of the junction differs, possibly owing to a read error. The chain combines TRBV14 with TRBJ2-5; D unclear. The CDR3 spans 12 residues. Per germline, CDR1 SGHDN and CDR2 FVKESK. As DNA, the CDR3 is TGTGCCAGGAGCCAAGTTTTGGAGACCCAGTACTTC. Encoded protein: CARSQVLETQYF.

The chain uses TRBV11-2 and TRBJ2-7; 11 positions match TRBD2. The J segment lost 3 bases and the V segment lost 2 bases, leaving 6 bases of the junction unmatched. CDR3 length: 16 amino acids. CDR1 is SGHAT and CDR2 is FQNNGV in the germline V gene. The CDR3 reads CASSLTSGRPYYEQYF. The CDR3 nucleotides read TGTGCCAGCAGCTTAACTAGCGGGAGACCTTACTACGAGCAGTACTTC.